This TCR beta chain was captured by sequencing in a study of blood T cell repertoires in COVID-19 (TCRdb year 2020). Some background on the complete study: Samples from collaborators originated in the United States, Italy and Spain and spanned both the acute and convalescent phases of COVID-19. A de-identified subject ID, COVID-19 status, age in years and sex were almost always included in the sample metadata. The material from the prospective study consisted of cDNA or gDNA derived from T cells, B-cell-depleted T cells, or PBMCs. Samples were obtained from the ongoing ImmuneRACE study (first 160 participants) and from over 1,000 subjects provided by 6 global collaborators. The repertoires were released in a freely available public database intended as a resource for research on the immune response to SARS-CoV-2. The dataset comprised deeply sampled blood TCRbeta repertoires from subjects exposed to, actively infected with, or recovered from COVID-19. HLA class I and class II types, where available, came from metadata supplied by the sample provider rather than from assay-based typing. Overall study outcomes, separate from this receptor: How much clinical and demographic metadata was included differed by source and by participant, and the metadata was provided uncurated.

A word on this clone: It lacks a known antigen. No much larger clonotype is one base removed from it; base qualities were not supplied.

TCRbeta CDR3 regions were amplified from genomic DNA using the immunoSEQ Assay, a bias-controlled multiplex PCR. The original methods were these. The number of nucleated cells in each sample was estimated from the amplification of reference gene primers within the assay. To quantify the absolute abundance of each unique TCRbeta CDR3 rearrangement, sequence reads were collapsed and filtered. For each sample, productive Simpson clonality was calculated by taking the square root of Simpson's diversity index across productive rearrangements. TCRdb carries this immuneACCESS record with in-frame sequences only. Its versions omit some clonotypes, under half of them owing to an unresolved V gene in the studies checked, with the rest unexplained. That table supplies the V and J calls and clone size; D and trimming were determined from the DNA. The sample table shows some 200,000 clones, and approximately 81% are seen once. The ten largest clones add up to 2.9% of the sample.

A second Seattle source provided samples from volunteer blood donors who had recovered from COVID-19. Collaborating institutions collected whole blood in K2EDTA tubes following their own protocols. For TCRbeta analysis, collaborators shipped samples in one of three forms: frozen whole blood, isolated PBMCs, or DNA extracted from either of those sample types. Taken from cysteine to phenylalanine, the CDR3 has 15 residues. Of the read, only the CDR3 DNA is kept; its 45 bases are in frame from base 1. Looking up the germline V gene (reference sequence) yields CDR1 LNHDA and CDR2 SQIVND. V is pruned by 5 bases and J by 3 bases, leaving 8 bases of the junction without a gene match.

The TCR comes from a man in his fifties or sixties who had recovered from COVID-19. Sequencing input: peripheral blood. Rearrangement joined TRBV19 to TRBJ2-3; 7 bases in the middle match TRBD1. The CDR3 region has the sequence CASSSNRGWTDTQYF. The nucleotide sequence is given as TGTGCCAGTAGTTCAAACAGGGGTTGGACAGATACGCAGTATTTT.